Given below is one T cell receptor beta chain in context. No antigen is known for it. Other DNA sequences in this specimen translate into the identical CDR3. Whether given at about 4 or about 12 weeks, second doses were pooled. TCRdb's table, derived via immunoSEQ multiplex PCR, lists solely in-frame clones and lacks some. The sample contains 150,000 to 200,000 clones, 91% of which appear only once. V was trimmed by 6 bases and J by 2 bases, leaving 11 bases between them. The CDR3 has 12 residues. CDR1 SQVTM and CDR2 ANQGSEA come from the germline V gene. The data originate from a study of T cell responses to AZD1222 COVID-19 vaccine. Overall study findings and caveats: Possibly, clonal diversity was underestimated; donors were largely white British and included more females.

The V call is TRBV29-1, the J call TRBJ2-7; TRBD1 is a possible D gene (5 bases). The sequences come from peripheral blood, collected 28 days after the second AZD1222 dose. This sequence was found in an adult who received the AZD1222 COVID-19 vaccine. The CDR3 here is CSVQTGPYEQYF. The CDR3 bases are TGCAGCGTACAAACAGGCCCCTACGAGCAGTACTTC.